This T cell receptor (beta chain) emerged from a study of T cells in Graves' hyperthyroidism and ophthalmopathy. Study-level information: Upon initial diagnosis and before any treatment, peripheral blood was collected.

Whole-study results and caveats: The model's output predicted ophthalmopathy at a median of 6.5 months prior to onset.

Amplification of TCR beta CDR3 regions was performed using RNA transcripts as template. HTBI primers were used for first-round RT-PCR of the TCR CDR3. Each CDR3 protein gets one entry after TCRdb re-called the multiplex PCR reads with MiXCR. The sample contains around 370,000 distinct CDR3 sequences, less than 20% of which appear only once. This clonotype was found a few times. Its specificity is unknown. The clonotype originates from a young man with Graves' ophthalmopathy. Sequencing used blood.

This chain's CDR3 is CSAAPPGQPEKLFF. In DNA, the CDR3 is TGCAGTGCTGCCCCACCGGGACAGCCCGAAAAACTGTTTTTT. This rearrangement joins TRBV20-1 to TRBJ1-4; 7 bases agree with TRBD1. The V and J ends lost 5 bases and 8 bases, in that order; junction bases with no gene match: 11. The CDR3 loop spans 14 amino acids. Germline V lookup: CDR1 DFQATT, CDR2 SNEGSKA (reference sequence).